This T cell receptor (beta chain) stems from a study of blood T cell repertoires in COVID-19. Whole-study context: There were acute and convalescent COVID-19 samples, and they came from the United States, Italy and Spain. Sources were T cells, B-cell-depleted T cells, or PBMCs; the material itself was cDNA or gDNA.

In the source study's methods: Cell counts per sample came from amplifying reference gene primers. Measured with immunoSEQ multiplex PCR; TCRdb has only the in-frame clones, and not every one. The V and J calls and clone size are taken from that table; D and trimming were inferred from the DNA. The sample holds some 170,000 clones, more than 75% seen once. Trimming stripped 1 base from V and 2 bases from J, with 8 bases between. The germline CDR1 and CDR2 sequences are MNHEY and SVGAGI. CDR3 length: 14 residues. The V gene is TRBV6-5, the J gene TRBJ2-5, with TRBD2 as a possible D gene (5 bases). This TCR came from a man aged 40-50 years with acute or convalescent COVID-19. Sequenced: peripheral blood. The chain's CDR3 is CASSYLGEQETQYF. The CDR3 bases are TGTGCCAGCAGTTACTTGGGAGAACAAGAGACCCAGTACTTC.